The subject of this entry is one TCR beta chain. Its antigen is not identified. These data are taken from a study of T cell responses to AZD1222 COVID-19 vaccine. Study context: Second-dose groups at about 4 or about 12 weeks were pooled.

Only in-frame clones appear in the TCRdb table, and some are missing; sequencing was by immunoSEQ multiplex PCR. The table includes about 180,000 clones, about 91% detected once. Regarding the study as a whole: In the spike-specific TCR repertoire, nearly half reportedly target unmutated variant regions. Donors were mostly white British, more females; clonal diversity possibly underestimated. The study found vaccine-associated CD4 TCRs spanning spike, dominant at 160-218 and 743-854.

Germline V gene sequence: CDR1 SGHTA, CDR2 FQGTGA. The CDR3 covers 13 residues. V dropped 1 base and J dropped 4 bases, with 7 bases sitting between them. The rearrangement uses TRBV7-3 and TRBJ1-1, with D possibly TRBD1 on 5 matching bases. This TCR was recovered from an adult in good health. Specimen: peripheral blood, collected on day 0 of AZD1222 vaccination. DNA for the CDR3: TGTGCCAGCAGCTTAAGGAGGGGCACTGAAGCTTTCTTT. This translates into CASSLRRGTEAFF.